This TCR beta chain was profiled in a study of Graves' ophthalmopathy and Graves' hyperthyroidism. Study-wide results and caveats: Most expanded clonotypes from thyroid (those above 0.001 frequency) were also found in blood. Progression of ophthalmopathy was predicted by the model with 65% to 71% sensitivity and just under 75% specificity.

As concerns this clonotype: Its antigen is not identified.

The ends lost 1 base at V and 2 bases at J; junction bases unmatched: 4. The CDR3 is 15 residues long. Germline V gene lookup returns CDR1 SNHLY and CDR2 FYNNEI. Diagnosis was based on clinical symptoms, serum thyroxine, TRAb, thyroid ultrasound and orbital computed tomography. The PBMCs originated from around 11 ml of fresh peripheral blood. RNA served as the template for amplifying TCR beta CDR3 regions. An initial RT-PCR round employing HTBI primers preceded a second-round multiplex PCR. TCRdb called the multiplex PCR reads again in MiXCR, with one record for every CDR3 protein. The sample records more than 550,000 distinct CDR3 sequences, 35% to 50% being singletons.

This TCR came from an adult man with Graves' ophthalmopathy. Sequenced: peripheral blood. The V and J genes are TRBV2 and TRBJ1-2; 7 bases line up with TRBD1. The CDR3 bases are TGTGCCAGCAGTGAAGTTGAGGGACAGAACTATGGCTACACCTTC. Residues: CASSEVEGQNYGYTF. The whole variable domain, remainder taken from reference TRBV2 and TRBJ1-2, is EPEVTQTPSHQVTQMGQEVILRCVPISNHLYFYWYRQILGQKVEFLVSFYNNEISEKSEIFDDQFSVERPDGSNFTLKIRSTKLEDSAMYFCASSEVEGQNYGYTFGSGTRLTVV.